The 19 T cell receptor gamma chains presented below share a single source sample, sequenced in a study of Vγ9Vδ2 T cells in congenital toxoplasmosis. TRGC- and TRDC-specific primers primed one-tube template-switch reverse transcription to make cDNA. The TRGC primer design covered both constant genes, TRGC1 and TRGC2. TCRdb reanalysed the reads via CATT. The repertoire includes 500 or so gamma-chain clones, around 19% of them detected once, and around 24% sits in the top ten. Sequenced: gamma-delta T cells from blood. The source is a child younger than 10 born to a mother with Toxoplasma gondii infection during pregnancy, either congenitally infected or uninfected (not recorded which).

Regarding this clone: TCRdb's protein, taken from a much larger clone, differs from this DNA's translation at residue 8, likely owing to a read error; the protein displayed comes from the DNA. The chain has TRGV4 and TRGJP2. The CDR3 contains 14 residues. The V gene end was trimmed by 6 bases and the J gene end by 7 bases; junction bases not matched to a gene: 11. CDR1 EGSTGY and CDR2 YDSYTSSV come from the germline V gene. Here the CDR3 reads CATWHFGHDWIKTF. The CDR3 coding sequence is TGTGCCACCTGGCACTTCGGACATGATTGGATCAAGACGTTT.

A note on this clone: This DNA translates differently at residue 5 from the TCRdb protein, which is that of a much larger clone; a read error is likely, and the protein shown is the DNA's own translation. The chain couples TRGV4 to TRGJ1 or TRGJ2. Germline V gene sequence: CDR1 EGSTGY, CDR2 YDSYTSSV. The CDR3 length is 13 residues. With 4 bases clipped from V and 3 bases from J, the junction kept 6 bases outside the gene matches. The CDR3 protein is CATWERLYYKKLF. The CDR3 DNA sequence: TGTGCCACCTGGGAAAGACTTTATTATAAGAAACTCTTT.

Regarding this clone: The likely explanation is a read error, given a far larger clone one base away. The sample contains more than one DNA sequence encoding this CDR3. The chain combines TRGV5 with TRGJ1 or TRGJ2. In germline, CDR1 is VINAFY, CDR2 YDVSNSKD. There are 12 residues in the CDR3. The CDR3 here is CATWGNYYKKLF. CDR3 bases: TGCGCCACCTGGGGGAATTATTATAAGAAACTCTTT.

This clone is labeled large. The rearrangement joins TRGV9 to TRGJP. Looked up from germline, CDR1 is GITISATS and CDR2 is ISYDGTV (reference sequence). The CDR3 is 17 amino acids. With 4 bases clipped from V and 4 bases from J, the junction kept 7 bases outside the gene matches. The CDR3 region has the DNA TGTGCCTTGTGGGACCATCCTCAAGAGTTGGGCAAAAAAATCAAGGTATTT. The encoded protein is CALWDHPQELGKKIKVF.

Note on this clone: A far larger clone differs by one base, so this is likely a read error. The chain couples TRGV5 to TRGJ1 or TRGJ2. CDR3 length: 12 residues. Germline V gene lookup returns CDR1 VINAFY and CDR2 YDVSNSKD. CDR3 nucleotide sequence: TGTGCCGCCTGGGGGAATTATTATAAGAAACTCTTT. Residues: CAAWGNYYKKLF.

This clone has more than one count but fewer than ten. A far larger clone is off by one base, so a read error is likely. The chain has TRGV9 and TRGJP. The CDR3 extends over 18 amino acids. Germline V gene sequence: CDR1 GITISATS, CDR2 ISYDGTV (reference sequence). The CDR3 region is CALWGVHPQELGKKIKVF. CDR3 DNA sequence: TGTGCCTTGTGGGGGGTGCACCCGCAAGAGTTGGGCAAAAAAATCAAGGTATTT.

This clone is judged large (0.1 to 1%). Distinct nucleotide sequences in the sample also encode this CDR3. This chain connects TRGV9 to TRGJP. Germline CDR1 is GITISATS and CDR2 is ISYDGTV (reference sequence). The junction had 9 bases not matched to a gene; V was cut back by 0 bases and J by 7 bases. This CDR3 has 18 residues. This chain's CDR3 is CALWEVPLRELGKKIKVF. CDR3 sequence (DNA): TGTGCCTTGTGGGAGGTGCCCCTGCGCGAGTTGGGCAAAAAAATCAAGGTATTT.

This clone is judged hyperexpanded. The chain joins TRGV9 to TRGJP. Germline V gives CDR1 GITISATS, CDR2 ISYDGTV (reference sequence). With 3 bases clipped from V and 4 bases from J, the junction kept 0 bases outside the gene matches. CDR3 length: 15 residues. CDR3 sequence (DNA): TGTGCCTTGTGGGAGCAAGAGTTGGGCAAAAAAATCAAGGTATTT. Its translation: CALWEQELGKKIKVF.

The chain uses TRGV5 and TRGJP2. The CDR3 has 11 residues. With V trimmed by 1 base and J by 13 bases, 3 bases remained unmatched. Germline V gene sequence: CDR1 VINAFY, CDR2 YDVSNSKD. The CDR3 reads CATWDRLIKTF. The CDR3, as DNA: TGTGCCACCTGGGACAGACTGATCAAGACGTTT.

About this clone itself: This likely came from a read error, as a far larger clone is one base away. J is TRGJP and V is TRGV9. Germline trimming cut 9 bases from V and 4 bases from J; bases unmatched to any gene: 6. The CDR3 covers 15 residues. Germline V gives CDR1 GITISATS, CDR2 ISYDGTV (reference sequence). This CDR3 is CALRTQELGKKIKVF. CDR3 in DNA: TGTGCCTTGCGGACACAAGAGTTGGGCAAAAAAATCAAGGTATTT.

This clone is large (0.1 to 1%) in the sample. V and J are TRGV9 and TRGJP. From germline, CDR1 is GITISATS and CDR2 ISYDGTV (reference sequence). The CDR3 is 16 residues long. Trimming at V came to 5 bases and at J to 4 bases, leaving 5 bases not matched to a gene. CDR3 loop: CALWGFQELGKKIKVF. Here the CDR3 DNA reads TGTGCCTTGTGGGGTTTTCAAGAGTTGGGCAAAAAAATCAAGGTATTT.

By frequency in the sample, this clone is hyperexpanded. Other DNA sequences in the same sample also yield this CDR3. The chain couples TRGV9 to TRGJP1. V lost 3 bases to trimming and J lost 12 bases; unmatched junction nucleotides: 13. Germline V CDR1 and CDR2: GITISATS, ISYDGTV (reference sequence). The CDR3 length is 14 residues. The CDR3 sequence is CALWESTRRRFKIF. The CDR3 DNA reads as TGTGCCTTGTGGGAGTCAACTAGAAGGCGGTTCAAGATATTT.

As for this clone: A far larger clone lies a single base away; this is likely a read error. This sample includes further DNA sequences coding for the same CDR3. V usage is TRGV9 and J usage is TRGJP. The CDR3 loop spans 18 amino acids. Per the germline V gene, CDR1 is GITISATS and CDR2 is ISYDGTV (reference sequence). The CDR3 spells CALWEVPLRELGKKIKVF. The CDR3 DNA reads TGTGCCTTGTGGGAGGTGCCCCTGCGCGAGTTGGGCAAAAAAATCAAGGTGTTT.

This clone is large (0.1 to 1%) within its sample. The chain is built from TRGV4 and TRGJP1. The CDR3 sequence is 10 residues long. Germline V gives CDR1 EGSTGY, CDR2 YDSYTSSV. This chain's CDR3 is CAITGWFKIF. The DNA of the CDR3 is TGTGCGATAACTGGTTGGTTCAAGATATTT.

By share of the sample, this clone is large. V and J are TRGV9 and TRGJP. This CDR3 spans 16 amino acids. With V trimmed by 2 bases and J by 6 bases, 4 bases remained unmatched. Germline assignment: CDR1 GITISATS and CDR2 ISYDGTV (reference sequence). The CDR3 nucleotides read TGTGCCTTGTGGGAGGGTAGAGAGTTGGGCAAAAAAATCAAGGTATTT. Translated, it gives CALWEGRELGKKIKVF.

About this clone itself: A read error may account for a junction end that differs from germline. The chain uses TRGV9 and TRGJP. The CDR3 has 16 residues. Germline V CDR1 and CDR2: GITISATS, ISYDGTV (reference sequence). The CDR3 region is CALWEVNELGIKIKVF. In nucleotides, the CDR3 is TGTGCCTTGTGGGAGGTGAATGAGTTGGGCATAAAAATCAAGGTATTT.

V is TRGV9 and J is TRGJP. This CDR3 region has 14 residues. V gave up 0 bases and J gave up 18 bases; unmatched junction bases: 8. Germline loops: CDR1 GITISATS, CDR2 ISYDGTV (reference sequence). This CDR3 is CALWEVKGRKIKVF. The CDR3 DNA follows: TGTGCCTTGTGGGAGGTGAAGGGTAGAAAAATCAAGGTATTT.

The V gene is TRGV9, the J gene TRGJP. Germline loops: CDR1 GITISATS, CDR2 ISYDGTV (reference sequence). The trim removed 0 bases at V and 7 bases at J, leaving 18 bases unmatched. The CDR3 contains 21 residues. The DNA for the CDR3 is TGTGCCTTGTGGGAGGTGCATGGATGGCGCGATGGGGAGTTGGGCAAAAAAATCAAGGTATTT. As protein: CALWEVHGWRDGELGKKIKVF.

A note on this clone: The translation of this DNA and the TCRdb protein of a much larger clone differ at residue 6, probably owing to a read error; the protein shown here is translated from the DNA. The gene calls are TRGV4 and TRGJ1 or TRGJ2. The CDR3 spans 13 residues. Germline V gene sequence: CDR1 EGSTGY, CDR2 YDSYTSSV. The V gene end was trimmed by 2 bases and the J gene end by 6 bases; junction bases not matched to a gene: 7. In DNA, the CDR3 is TGTGCCACCTGGGATGTGCTGGCTTATAAGAAACTCTTT. Its translation: CATWDVLAYKKLF.